Below, 23 T cell receptor beta chains from the same sample are listed, as sequenced in a study of tumor and adjacent non-tumor tissue in lung cancer. The library came from three nested PCR rounds adapted from ARM-PCR protocols. In TCRdb, the multiplex PCR reads were re-called with MiXCR into one record per CDR3 protein. The sample has 43,000 or so distinct CDR3 sequences; 60% are singletons. RNA was extracted from bulk tissue without any cell sorting. More than 3 cm separated this lung sample from the edge of the tumor. The sequencing sample was made of distant non-tumor lung tissue. Source of these receptors: a man aged 50 or older with non-small cell lung cancer.

Of note for this clonotype: A read error may account for a junction end that differs from germline. This sequence joins TRBV29-1 and TRBJ2-4; TRBD1 matches 8 bases. Germline assignment: CDR1 SQVTM and CDR2 ANQGSEA. CDR3 size: 11 residues. In nucleotides, the CDR3 is TGCGGCGTAGGACAGGGAAACATTCAGTACTTC. This codes for CGVGQGNIQYF.

The chain combines TRBV28 with TRBJ2-4, with a possible D match to TRBD2 (5 bases). The CDR3 runs 18 residues. Trimming took off 0 bases at V and 2 bases at J, with 17 bases between the two ends. CDR1 MDHEN and CDR2 SYDVKM come from the germline V gene. In DNA form, the CDR3 reads TGTGCCAGCAGTTTATGGGCCGCCGGGGAGCAGACCAAAAACATTCAGTACTTC. It encodes CASSLWAAGEQTKNIQYF.

Worth noting for this clonotype: With a much larger clone just one base away, this may be a read error. CDR3 sequence reads: CSATNDPGLAGLYEQYF. In DNA, the CDR3 is TGCAGTGCTACTAACGATCCGGGACTAGCGGGACTCTACGAGCAGTACTTC. This chain uses TRBV20-1 with TRBJ2-7, with 13 bases lining up with TRBD2. V gave up 4 bases and J gave up 3 bases; unmatched junction bases: 12. CDR1 is DFQATT and CDR2 is SNEGSKA in the germline V gene (reference sequence). The CDR3 has 17 residues.

This clonotype was observed many times. The chain employs TRBV28 and TRBJ1-1, with D uncertain. Germline CDR1 is MDHEN and CDR2 is SYDVKM. There are 13 residues in the CDR3. Trimming cost V 2 bases and J 1 base, with 5 bases left between them. This CDR3 reads CASSLVGNTEAFF. The CDR3 bases are TGTGCCAGCAGTTTAGTGGGGAACACTGAAGCTTTCTTT. Full variable domain (rest looked up from reference TRBV28 and TRBJ1-1): DVKVTQSSRYLVKRTGEKVFLECVQDMDHENMFWYRQDPGLGLRLIYFSYDVKMKEKGDIPEGYSVSREKKERFSLILESASTNQTSMYLCASSLVGNTEAFFGQGTRLTVV.

By its share, this clonotype is medium-sized. CDR3 residues: CASSSARGKTGNEQFF. The CDR3 DNA sequence: TGTGCCAGCAGCTCGGCTAGGGGGAAGACAGGCAATGAGCAGTTCTTC. The rearrangement joins TRBV11-1 to TRBJ2-1; possible D gene TRBD1, 6 bases. V lost 4 bases to trimming and J lost 6 bases, with 19 bases between them. This CDR3 has 16 amino acids. Germline assignment: CDR1 SGHAT and CDR2 FQDESV (reference sequence). The whole variable domain, filled in from reference TRBV11-1 and TRBJ2-1, reads EAEVAQSPRYKITEKSQAVAFWCDPISGHATLYWYRQILGQGPELLVQFQDESVVDDSQLPKDRFSAERLKGVDSTLKIQPAELGDSAMYLCASSSARGKTGNEQFFGPGTRLTVL.

With respect to this clonotype: Since a much larger clone is just one base distant, this may be a read error. In this CDR3 the conserved last residue, phenylalanine or tryptophan, is missing, so a read error is likely. CDR3 sequence: CASSLGDINYEQYL. The CDR3 nucleotides read TGCGCCAGCAGCTTGGGGGACATAAACTACGAGCAGTACCTC. The gene calls are TRBV5-1 and TRBJ2-7, with D perhaps matching TRBD1 (6 bases). The V end lost 0 bases, the J end lost 3 bases, and 10 bases lay between the germline ends. CDR1 SGHRS and CDR2 YFSETQ come from the germline V gene. The CDR3 spans 14 residues.

This chain links TRBV6-5 with TRBJ2-1, with 9 nucleotides matching TRBD2. The germline V gene has CDR1 MNHEY and CDR2 SVGAGI. The J segment lost 16 bases and the V segment lost 5 bases, leaving 21 bases of the junction unmatched. This CDR3 comprises 16 residues. The CDR3 sequence: CASSKTSGFSYNEQFF. The CDR3 DNA reads as TGTGCCAGCAGTAAAACTAGCGGGTTCTCCTACAATGAACAATTCTTC.

This clonotype was seen ten or more times. This sequence joins TRBV5-6 and TRBJ2-7, with TRBD1 as a possible D gene (6 bases). CDR3 length: 14 residues. Trimming took 4 bases from V and 6 from J, leaving 17 bases between them. Looked up from germline, CDR1 is SGHDT and CDR2 is YYEEEE. CDR3 nucleotides: TGTGCCAGCAGCCCATATACAGGGTACGCCGAGCAGTACTTC. Translation: CASSPYTGYAEQYF.

This clonotype was found many times. The chain joins TRBV29-1 to TRBJ2-7; 10 nucleotides align to TRBD1. The CDR3 sequence is 14 residues long. V lost 5 bases and J lost 5; bases outside the gene matches: 9. Per germline, CDR1 SQVTM and CDR2 ANQGSEA. The CDR3 coding sequence is TGCAGCGTTATACCGGGACAGGGGTCGGACGAGCAGTACTTC. Protein: CSVIPGQGSDEQYF.

As to this clonotype: One junction end does not reproduce the germline sequence, and a read error may be involved. This chain connects TRBV5-4 to TRBJ2-7; perhaps TRBD2 as D (6 bases). CDR3 length equals 15 residues. The germline gives CDR1 SGHNT, CDR2 YYREEE (reference sequence). CDR3: CVSSLPSGLNYEQYF. CDR3 sequence (DNA): TGTGTCAGCAGCTTACCCTCGGGACTCAACTACGAGCAGTACTTC.

This clonotype has ten or more counts. The V gene is TRBV28, the J gene TRBJ2-7; possibly TRBD1 or TRBD2 for D (6 bases each). Per germline, CDR1 MDHEN and CDR2 SYDVKM. The CDR3 length is 16 residues. Deletions cut 5 bases from V and 0 bases from J, with 17 bases between. The CDR3 coding sequence is TGTGCCAGCAGTCCCGCCGAGGGGGGCCACTCCTACGAGCAGTACTTC. Protein product: CASSPAEGGHSYEQYF.

This clonotype was seen ten or more times. The rearrangement joins TRBV5-1 to TRBJ2-1; D gene ambiguous. This CDR3 is 19 amino acids long. V dropped 3 bases and J dropped 1 base, with 23 bases sitting between them. CDR1 is SGHRS and CDR2 is YFSETQ in the germline V gene. For the CDR3, the DNA is TGCGCCAGCAGCTCCACCACTCCCTTCCAGGCCGTATCCTACAATGAGCAGTTCTTC. Protein: CASSSTTPFQAVSYNEQFF.

The chain links TRBV6-5 to TRBJ1-6; D is perhaps TRBD1 (5 bases). CDR1 MNHEY and CDR2 SVGAGI come from the germline V gene. Deletions cut 9 bases from V and 2 bases from J, with 23 bases between. The length of the CDR3 is 18 residues. CDR3 coding DNA: TGTGCCAGTAGGCGGACATTTAGGTCTAGCCCCTATAATTCACCCCTCCACTTT. Translation gives CASRRTFRSSPYNSPLHF.

In its sample, this clonotype was seen once. A much larger clone sits a single nucleotide away, making a read error possible. J is TRBJ2-7 and V is TRBV6-6; 11 bases agree with TRBD2. J lost 12 bases, V lost 4 bases, and 11 bases had no gene match. Germline V CDR1 and CDR2: MNHNY, SVGAGI (reference sequence). The CDR3 is 14 residues long. The CDR3 DNA is TGTGCCAGCAGTTTTTTAGCGGGAGGGTTCCATTCGTACTTC. As protein: CASSFLAGGFHSYF.

The V and J genes are TRBV5-1 and TRBJ2-1; no reliable D call. Trimming took off 2 bases at V and 1 base at J, with 4 bases between the two ends. There are 13 residues in the CDR3. Germline CDR1 reads SGHRS; CDR2 reads YFSETQ. Written as DNA, the CDR3 is TGCGCCAGCAGCTTTGGGTCCTACAATGAGCAGTTCTTC. Its translation is CASSFGSYNEQFF. Combining the CDR3 with reference TRBV5-1 and TRBJ2-1 gives the whole variable domain KAGVTQTPRYLIKTRGQQVTLSCSPISGHRSVSWYQQTPGQGLQFLFEYFSETQRNKGNFPGRFSGRQFSNSRSEMNVSTLELGDSALYLCASSFGSYNEQFFGPGTRLTVL.

This clonotype has at least ten counts. The V call is TRBV10-3, the J call TRBJ2-1, with D uncertain. Germline values: CDR1 ENHRY, CDR2 SYGVKD. The ends were cut back, 0 bases at V and 1 base at J, with 4 bases in the middle. The CDR3 sequence is 14 residues long. CDR3 sequence: CAISESGSYNEQFF. The CDR3 region has the DNA TGTGCCATCAGTGAGTCGGGTTCCTACAATGAGCAGTTCTTC.

Only a few counts were recorded for this clonotype. A read error may be the cause here, since a much bigger clone is one base away. V is TRBV6-5 and J is TRBJ1-1; a weak D match, TRBD1 (5 bases). Per the germline V gene, CDR1 is MNHEY and CDR2 is SVGAGI. This CDR3 comprises 12 residues. Written as DNA, the CDR3 is TGTGTCAGCAGTTACTCGAGGGGAGTTCCGAGATTT. Its translation: CVSSYSRGVPRF.

About this clonotype itself: A junction boundary mismatches the germline segment, possibly from a read error. V and J are TRBV10-3 and TRBJ2-7; D possibly corresponds to TRBD1 (6 bases). CDR1 and CDR2 (germline): ENHRY, SYGVKD. The CDR3 loop spans 15 amino acids. The CDR3 DNA sequence: TGTGCCAACAGTGAGCGGTCAGGGGATGCCTACGAGCAGCACTTC. The encoded protein is CANSERSGDAYEQHF.

This clonotype was counted at least ten times. The chain combines TRBV20-1 with TRBJ1-4; possible D gene TRBD1, 6 bases. CDR1 and CDR2 from the germline V gene are DFQATT and SNEGSKA (reference sequence). The ends were cut back, 6 bases at V and 3 bases at J, with 14 bases in the middle. The CDR3 length is 14 residues. In DNA form, the CDR3 reads TGCAGTGCAGGGGGGCGCGGGGCTAATGAAAAACTGTTTTTT. It specifies CSAGGRGANEKLFF.

This clonotype was recorded a few times. A much larger clone differs from this one at a single base, so this may be a read error. The V and J genes are TRBV7-8 and TRBJ1-1; no clear D gene. Germline V CDR1 and CDR2: SGHVS, FQNEAQ. This CDR3 contains 13 residues. CDR3 DNA sequence: TGTGCCAACAGCTTAGTACAGAACACTGAAGCTTTCTTT. Protein product: CANSLVQNTEAFF.

This clonotype has only a few counts. The CDR3 nucleotides read TGTGCCTGGAGTAGGTCTCGGGACACTGAAGCTTTCTTT. Encoded protein: CAWSRSRDTEAFF. V usage is TRBV30 and J usage is TRBJ1-1; D is undetermined. The V end lost 2 bases, the J end lost 3 bases, and 10 bases lay between the germline ends. The CDR3 consists of 13 residues. In germline, CDR1 is GTSNPN, CDR2 SVGIG (reference sequence).

On this clonotype: Since a much larger clone is just one base distant, this may be a read error. The chain recombines TRBV5-1 with TRBJ2-7, with 9 bases aligning to TRBD2. Germline lookup yields CDR1 SGHRS and CDR2 YFSETQ. The CDR3 covers 14 residues. The CDR3 sequence is CANSLAGGLLEQYF. The DNA for the CDR3 is TGCGCCAACAGCCTCGCGGGGGGGCTGCTCGAGCAGTACTTC.

This clonotype has only a few counts. A much larger clone lies one base from this, so it may be a read error. V is TRBV12-3 or TRBV12-4 and J is TRBJ2-5; 8 bases map to TRBD2. The J segment lost 5 bases and the V segment lost 1 base, leaving 6 bases of the junction unmatched. The length of the CDR3 is 15 residues. The CDR3 region is CASSLVAGGDETQYF. The CDR3 region has the DNA TGTGCCAGCAGTTTAGTTGCGGGGGGAGATGAGACCCAGTACTTC.